One and the same sample provided the 26 T cell receptor beta chains below, sequenced in a study of shared clonotypes between healthy human individuals. Positive CCR7 selection of CD45RO-negative cells yielded the naive CD8 cells, and terminally differentiated effector memory CD45RA+ cells were excluded. The data were produced by immunoSEQ multiplex PCR, yet TCRdb's version contains in-frame clones alone and is incomplete. The repertoire holds hundreds of thousands of clones, around 96% seen once, with over 0.1% in the top ten. Sequencing was performed on naive CD8+ T cells sorted from blood. The receptors derive from a woman aged 25 to 45 in good health.

The J gene is TRBJ2-7, the V gene TRBV5-6; D gene uncertain. The CDR3 sequence is 11 residues long. Per germline, CDR1 SGHDT and CDR2 YYEEEE. Trimming took off 0 bases at V and 4 bases at J, with 2 bases between the two ends. The CDR3, as DNA: TGTGCCAGCAGCTTGGAATACGAGCAGTACTTC. This gives the protein CASSLEYEQYF.

The chain carries TRBV4-1 and TRBJ1-5, with a weak D call TRBD1 (6 bases). Germline CDR1 is MGHRA and CDR2 is YSYEKL. V was cut by 1 base and J by 0 bases, with 10 bases left in between. This CDR3 region has 16 residues. The CDR3 loop is CASSQVQGNSNQPQHF. CDR3 nucleotides: TGCGCCAGCAGCCAAGTACAGGGAAATAGCAATCAGCCCCAGCATTTT.

The rearrangement uses TRBV27 and TRBJ2-1; D ambiguous. CDR1 is MNHEY and CDR2 is SMNVEV in the germline V gene (reference sequence). There are 14 residues in the CDR3. V gave up 5 bases and J gave up 1 base, with 9 bases separating them. The CDR3 is CASSRVSSYNEQFF. CDR3 nucleotides: TGTGCCAGCAGTAGGGTTAGTTCCTACAATGAGCAGTTCTTC.

The V gene is TRBV28, the J gene TRBJ1-4; D unresolved. CDR3 length equals 14 residues. Germline-derived CDR1 and CDR2 are MDHEN and SYDVKM. Trimming shortened V by 4 bases and J by 2 bases, and 8 bases separated the two germline ends. CDR3 DNA: TGTGCCAGCAGTTGGGATTGGACTAATGAAAAACTGTTTTTT. This codes for CASSWDWTNEKLFF.

The chain links TRBV7-8 to TRBJ2-1, with 10 positions matching TRBD2. This CDR3 has 15 amino acids. V dropped 4 bases and J dropped 4; count of bases not matched to a gene: 4. Germline CDR1 is SGHVS and CDR2 is FQNEAQ. CDR3 bases: TGTGCCAGCAGCTACGATAGCGGGAGGTACAATGAGCAGTTCTTC. It encodes CASSYDSGRYNEQFF.

This chain connects TRBV5-4 to TRBJ2-7; the D gene is possibly TRBD1 (5 bases). This CDR3 contains 14 residues. V dropped 1 base and J dropped 5 bases, with 13 bases sitting between them. Per the germline V gene, CDR1 is SGHNT and CDR2 is YYREEE (reference sequence). The CDR3 coding sequence is TGTGCCAGCAGCTTGTGGGCCAGGGTAGACGAGCAGTACTTC. It encodes CASSLWARVDEQYF.

The chain recombines TRBV6-5 with TRBJ1-2; D not resolved. Germline loops: CDR1 MNHEY, CDR2 SVGAGI. V was trimmed by 0 bases and J by 8 bases, leaving 10 bases between them. This CDR3 comprises 13 residues. In DNA, the CDR3 is TGTGCCAGCAGTTACTCGAACTTCTTCGGCTACACCTTC. Its translation: CASSYSNFFGYTF.

The rearrangement uses TRBV7-9 and TRBJ1-1; D is perhaps TRBD1 (5 bases). Germline CDR1 and CDR2: SEHNR and FQNEAQ (reference sequence). The V gene lost 4 bases and the J gene lost 8 bases, with 17 bases spanning the gap. This CDR3 region has 14 residues. This CDR3 reads CASSSGRDYKEAFF. The CDR3 nucleotides read TGTGCCAGCAGCTCGGGCAGGGATTATAAGGAAGCTTTCTTT.

The rearrangement joins TRBV15 to TRBJ1-4; possibly TRBD1 for D (5 bases). Trimming stripped 0 bases from V and 7 bases from J, with 12 bases between. The CDR3 totals 15 residues. Germline V gene sequence: CDR1 LNHNV, CDR2 YYDKDF (reference sequence). This CDR3 reads CATSRDGARGEKLFF. Written as DNA, the CDR3 is TGTGCCACCAGCAGAGATGGGGCCCGGGGTGAAAAACTGTTTTTT.

Concerning this clone itself: Other DNA sequences in the same sample also yield this CDR3. This chain links TRBV27 with TRBJ1-1; no firm D call. Germline loops: CDR1 MNHEY, CDR2 SMNVEV (reference sequence). There are 13 residues in the CDR3. Trimming left V 2 bases short and J 1 base short, with 5 bases between. The CDR3 nucleotides are TGTGCCAGCAGTTTAACTGCGAACACTGAAGCTTTCTTT. This codes for CASSLTANTEAFF.

CDR3 bases: TGCGCCAGCAGCTTGGTTGGCCAGTTCTACGAGCAGTACTTC. Encoded protein: CASSLVGQFYEQYF. The V call is TRBV5-1, the J call TRBJ2-7; no firm D call. The CDR3 extends over 14 amino acids. CDR1 is SGHRS and CDR2 is YFSETQ in the germline V gene. Trimming shortened V by 0 bases and J by 3 bases, and 10 bases separated the two germline ends.

This chain joins TRBV18 and TRBJ1-5; D possibly corresponds to TRBD1 (5 bases). V lost 2 bases to trimming and J lost 8 bases, with 13 bases between them. From germline, CDR1 is KGHSH and CDR2 LQKENI. The CDR3 is 14 residues long. Here the CDR3 reads CASSPSGNHKPQHF. Here the CDR3 DNA reads TGTGCCAGCTCACCATCAGGGAATCATAAGCCCCAGCATTTT.

Points on this clone: Other nucleotide sequences in the sample specify the same CDR3. The rearrangement links TRBV28 to TRBJ2-7; TRBD2 matches 9 bases. With 3 bases clipped from V and 4 bases from J, the junction kept 4 bases outside the gene matches. Germline V gene lookup returns CDR1 MDHEN and CDR2 SYDVKM. The CDR3 totals 14 residues. The CDR3 reads CASSFSGSSYEQYF. In DNA form, the CDR3 reads TGTGCCAGCAGTTTTAGCGGGAGTTCTTACGAGCAGTACTTC.

V gene TRBV25-1 combines with J gene TRBJ1-2; D possibly corresponds to TRBD1 (6 bases). The CDR3 is made up of 13 amino acids. CDR1 is MGHDK, CDR2 SYGVNS, per germline. The ends were cut back, 6 bases at V and 4 bases at J, with 12 bases in the middle. In DNA form, the CDR3 reads TGTGCCAGCAGCCCCGGGACATTCTATGGCTACACCTTC. It translates to CASSPGTFYGYTF.

A single count supports this clone. The rearrangement joins TRBV7-9 to TRBJ2-7; the match to TRBD2 covers 12 bases. Germline values: CDR1 SEHNR, CDR2 FQNEAQ (reference sequence). The CDR3 is 17 amino acids. V lost 5 bases and J lost 2; bases outside the gene matches: 10. Here the CDR3 reads CASSIPGLAGGPYEQYF. Here the CDR3 DNA reads TGTGCCAGCAGCATTCCGGGACTAGCGGGTGGTCCCTACGAGCAGTACTTC.

The CDR3 region has the DNA TGTGCCAGCAGTCTCGACTACGGCTACTCCTACGAGCAGTACTTC. The encoded protein is CASSLDYGYSYEQYF. The chain is built from TRBV6-5 and TRBJ2-7, with D possibly matching TRBD2 (5 bases). Germline CDR1 is MNHEY and CDR2 is SVGAGI. This CDR3 spans 15 amino acids. Trimming took 5 bases from V and 0 from J, leaving 14 bases between them.

V gene TRBV15 combines with J gene TRBJ1-3; 7 nucleotides line up with TRBD1. The CDR3 runs 19 residues. V dropped 0 bases and J dropped 0; count of bases not matched to a gene: 11. Germline V gene data show CDR1 as LNHNV and CDR2 as YYDKDF (reference sequence). CDR3 sequence: CATSRDKTGLRVSGNTIYF. CDR3 sequence (DNA): TGTGCCACCAGCAGAGATAAGACAGGGCTGAGAGTCTCTGGAAACACCATATATTTT.

J is TRBJ2-1 and V is TRBV7-2, with 12 bases fitting TRBD2. The CDR3 has 17 residues. The germline gives CDR1 SGHTA, CDR2 FQGNSA. V shed 5 bases and J 2 bases; nucleotides not matched to a gene: 7. DNA for the CDR3: TGTGCCAGCAGCCTATCGTGGACTAGCGGGGCCTACAATGAGCAGTTCTTC. Residues: CASSLSWTSGAYNEQFF.

In regard to this clone: The same CDR3 also results from other DNA sequences found in this sample. The V call is TRBV7-6, the J call TRBJ2-5; D could derive from TRBD1 or TRBD2 (7 bases each). Trimming removed 3 bases from V and 5 bases from J, with 10 bases in between. Germline V gene data show CDR1 as SGHVS and CDR2 as FNYEAQ. The CDR3 has 13 amino acids. The DNA for the CDR3 is TGTGCCAGCAGCTTGGGAGGGGGCGAGACCCAGTACTTC. It encodes CASSLGGGETQYF.

This clone was counted a few times. V gene TRBV7-8 combines with J gene TRBJ2-2; D is undetermined. V lost 2 bases to trimming and J lost 5 bases, with 9 bases between them. CDR1 SGHVS and CDR2 FQNEAQ come from the germline V gene. The CDR3 spans 14 residues. In DNA, the CDR3 is TGTGCCAGCAGCTTATTAGGTGGTACCGGGGAGCTGTTTTTT. This sequence encodes CASSLLGGTGELFF.

The rearrangement joins TRBV5-6 to TRBJ2-7, with D possibly being TRBD1 (6 bases). The CDR3 is 14 residues long. Per germline, CDR1 SGHDT and CDR2 YYEEEE. V was shortened by 4 bases and J by 3 bases, with 14 bases between the two germline ends. CDR3 in amino acids: CASSPQGSGYEQYF. CDR3 coding DNA: TGTGCCAGCAGCCCACAGGGTTCGGGCTACGAGCAGTACTTC.

This clone was seen only once. The chain is built from TRBV29-1 and TRBJ2-1; 10 bases line up with TRBD1. CDR3 length: 15 amino acids. V was pared by 3 bases and J by 2 bases, with 4 bases of the junction left unmatched. CDR1 SQVTM and CDR2 ANQGSEA come from the germline V gene. The DNA of the CDR3 is TGCAGCGTTGAGGGGACAGGGGTTACCTACAATGAGCAGTTCTTC. As protein: CSVEGTGVTYNEQFF.

The CDR3, as DNA: TGTGCCAGCAGTTTAACGGGGCGAATCGACGGCTACACCTTC. Amino acids: CASSLTGRIDGYTF. This chain uses TRBV27 with TRBJ1-2, with D possibly TRBD1 on 5 matching bases. V was pared by 2 bases and J by 8 bases, with 15 bases between. The CDR3 sequence is 14 residues long. The germline gives CDR1 MNHEY, CDR2 SMNVEV (reference sequence).

CDR3 in DNA: TGTGCCAGCAGTTCCCGACAGACGGGAAAACTGTTTTTT. Its translation: CASSSRQTGKLFF. The V gene is TRBV28, the J gene TRBJ1-4, with a possible D match to TRBD1 (5 bases). V lost 4 bases to trimming and J lost 10 bases, with 13 bases between them. The CDR3 runs 13 residues. Germline V gene sequence: CDR1 MDHEN, CDR2 SYDVKM.

The rearrangement joins TRBV5-5 to TRBJ2-7; 9 bases map to TRBD2. The CDR3 has 16 amino acids. Trimming at V came to 1 base and at J to 2 bases, leaving 7 bases not matched to a gene. Germline V gene sequence: CDR1 SGHKS, CDR2 YYEKEE (reference sequence). The CDR3 nucleotides are TGTGCCAGCAGCTTGTTCATGGGACTAGCAGCCTACGAGCAGTACTTC. Residues: CASSLFMGLAAYEQYF.

The chain's CDR3 is CASSASGRGNTEAFF. The CDR3 DNA reads TGTGCCAGCAGCGCGTCAGGGAGGGGGAACACTGAAGCTTTCTTT. The V gene is TRBV9, the J gene TRBJ1-1, with a weak D call TRBD1 (5 bases). The CDR3 extends over 15 amino acids. Between the trimmed V and J ends, which lost 3 bases and 1 base, there was a span of 13 bases. Germline lookup yields CDR1 SGDLS and CDR2 YYNGEE.